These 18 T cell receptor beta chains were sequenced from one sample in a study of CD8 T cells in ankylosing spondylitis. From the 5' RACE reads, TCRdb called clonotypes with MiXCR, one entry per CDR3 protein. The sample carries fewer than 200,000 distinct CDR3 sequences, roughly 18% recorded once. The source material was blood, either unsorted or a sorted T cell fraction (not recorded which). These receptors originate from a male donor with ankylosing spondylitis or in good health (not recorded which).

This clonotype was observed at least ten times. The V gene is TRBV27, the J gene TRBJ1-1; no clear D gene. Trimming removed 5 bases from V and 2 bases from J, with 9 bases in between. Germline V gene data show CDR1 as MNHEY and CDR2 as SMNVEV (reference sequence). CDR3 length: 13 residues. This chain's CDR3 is CASSPPGNTEAFF. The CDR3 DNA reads TGTGCCAGCAGTCCTCCGGGTAACACTGAAGCTTTCTTT.

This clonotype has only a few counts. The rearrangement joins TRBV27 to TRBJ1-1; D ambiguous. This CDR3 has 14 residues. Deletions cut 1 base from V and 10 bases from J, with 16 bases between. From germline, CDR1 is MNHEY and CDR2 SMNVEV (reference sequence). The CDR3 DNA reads TGTGCCAGCAGTTTATTGTTAGGTAATTCCGGAGCTTTCTTT. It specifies CASSLLLGNSGAFF.

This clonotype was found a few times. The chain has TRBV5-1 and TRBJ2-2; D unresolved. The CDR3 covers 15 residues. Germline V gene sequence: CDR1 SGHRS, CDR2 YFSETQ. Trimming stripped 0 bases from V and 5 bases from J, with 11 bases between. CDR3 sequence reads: CASSLALGFTGELFF. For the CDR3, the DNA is TGCGCCAGCAGCTTGGCCCTAGGTTTTACCGGGGAGCTGTTTTTT. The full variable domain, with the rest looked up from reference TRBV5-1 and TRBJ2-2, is KAGVTQTPRYLIKTRGQQVTLSCSPISGHRSVSWYQQTPGQGLQFLFEYFSETQRNKGNFPGRFSGRQFSNSRSEMNVSTLELGDSALYLCASSLALGFTGELFFGEGSRLTVL.

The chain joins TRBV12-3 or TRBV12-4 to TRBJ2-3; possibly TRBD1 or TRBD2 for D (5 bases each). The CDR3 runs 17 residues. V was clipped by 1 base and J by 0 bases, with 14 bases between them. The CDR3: CASSLDWGKGSTDTQYF. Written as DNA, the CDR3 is TGTGCCAGCAGTTTAGACTGGGGGAAGGGGAGCACAGATACGCAGTATTTT.

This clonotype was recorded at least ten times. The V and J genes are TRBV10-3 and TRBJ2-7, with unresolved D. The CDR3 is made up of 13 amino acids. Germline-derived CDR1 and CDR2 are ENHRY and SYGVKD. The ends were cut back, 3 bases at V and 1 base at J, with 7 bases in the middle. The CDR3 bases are TGTGCCATCAGTGACAGGTCATCCTACGAGCAGTACTTC. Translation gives CAISDRSSYEQYF.

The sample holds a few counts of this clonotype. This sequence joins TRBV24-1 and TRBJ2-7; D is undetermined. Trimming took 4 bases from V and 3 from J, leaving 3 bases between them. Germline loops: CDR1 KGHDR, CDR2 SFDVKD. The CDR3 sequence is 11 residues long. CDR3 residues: CATSEGYEQYF. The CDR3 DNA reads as TGTGCCACCAGTGAGGGCTACGAGCAGTACTTC.

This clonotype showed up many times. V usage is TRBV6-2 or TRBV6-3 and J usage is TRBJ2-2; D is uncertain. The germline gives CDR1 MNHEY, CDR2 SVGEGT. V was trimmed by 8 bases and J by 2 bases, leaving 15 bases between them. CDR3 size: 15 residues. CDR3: CASHHSGINTGELFF. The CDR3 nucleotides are TGTGCCAGCCATCATTCGGGTATTAACACCGGGGAGCTGTTTTTT.

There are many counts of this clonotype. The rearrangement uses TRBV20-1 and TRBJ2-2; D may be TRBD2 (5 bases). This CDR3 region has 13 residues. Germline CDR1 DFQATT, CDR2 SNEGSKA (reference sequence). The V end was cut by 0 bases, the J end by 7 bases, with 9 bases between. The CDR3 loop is CSARDRTGGELFF. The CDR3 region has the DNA TGCAGTGCTAGAGATCGGACTGGCGGGGAGCTGTTTTTT.

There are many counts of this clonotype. The CDR3 sequence: CASRRTSGPSTDTQYF. Here the CDR3 DNA reads TGCGCCAGCAGGCGGACTAGCGGGCCTAGCACAGATACGCAGTATTTT. J is TRBJ2-3 and V is TRBV5-1, with 11 bases aligning to TRBD2. J gave up 0 bases and V 5 bases, and 5 bases lay outside the gene matches. From germline, CDR1 is SGHRS and CDR2 YFSETQ. CDR3 length: 16 residues.

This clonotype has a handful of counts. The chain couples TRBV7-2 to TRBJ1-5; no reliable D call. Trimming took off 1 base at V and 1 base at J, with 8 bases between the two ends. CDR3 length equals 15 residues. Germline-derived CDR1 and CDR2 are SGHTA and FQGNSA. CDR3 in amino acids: CASSLGVWSNQPQHF. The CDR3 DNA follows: TGTGCCAGCAGCTTAGGCGTTTGGAGCAATCAGCCCCAGCATTTT.

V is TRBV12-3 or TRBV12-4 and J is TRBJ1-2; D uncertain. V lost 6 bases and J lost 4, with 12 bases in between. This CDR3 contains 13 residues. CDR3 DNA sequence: TGTGCCAGCAGGGGAACAGACACCTATGGCTACACCTTC. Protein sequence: CASRGTDTYGYTF.

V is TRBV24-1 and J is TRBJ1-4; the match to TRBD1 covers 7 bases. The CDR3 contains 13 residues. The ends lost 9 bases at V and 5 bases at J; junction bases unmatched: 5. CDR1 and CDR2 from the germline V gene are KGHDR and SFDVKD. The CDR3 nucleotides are TGTGCCACCCAGGGACAGCCGAATGAAAAACTGTTTTTT. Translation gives CATQGQPNEKLFF.

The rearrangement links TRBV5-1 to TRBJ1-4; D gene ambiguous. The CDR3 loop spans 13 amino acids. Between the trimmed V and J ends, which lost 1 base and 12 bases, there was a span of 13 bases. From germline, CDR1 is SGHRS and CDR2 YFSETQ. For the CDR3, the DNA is TGCGCCAGCAGCTTGACTGGTGGTGCGGAACTGTTTTTT. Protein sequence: CASSLTGGAELFF.

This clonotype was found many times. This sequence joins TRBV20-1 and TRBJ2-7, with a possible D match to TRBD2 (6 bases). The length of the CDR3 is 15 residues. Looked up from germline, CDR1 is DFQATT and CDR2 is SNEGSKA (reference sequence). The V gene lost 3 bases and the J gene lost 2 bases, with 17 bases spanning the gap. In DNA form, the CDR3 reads TGCAGTGCTAGCCCTGCGGTTAGCGGAACCTACGAGCAGTACTTC. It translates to CSASPAVSGTYEQYF.

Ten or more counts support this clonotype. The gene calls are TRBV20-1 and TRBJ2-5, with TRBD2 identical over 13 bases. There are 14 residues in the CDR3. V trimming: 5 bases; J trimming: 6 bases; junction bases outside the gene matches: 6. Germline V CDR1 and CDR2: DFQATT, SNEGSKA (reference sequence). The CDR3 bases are TGCAGTGCTCGCCGACTAGCGGGAGGTCAGACCCAGTACTTC. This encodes CSARRLAGGQTQYF.

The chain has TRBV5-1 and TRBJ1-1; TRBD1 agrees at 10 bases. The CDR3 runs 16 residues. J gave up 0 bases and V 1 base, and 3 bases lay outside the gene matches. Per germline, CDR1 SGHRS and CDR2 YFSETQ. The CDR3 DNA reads TGCGCCAGCAGCTTGAGAGGACAGGGGGTGAACACTGAAGCTTTCTTT. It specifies CASSLRGQGVNTEAFF.

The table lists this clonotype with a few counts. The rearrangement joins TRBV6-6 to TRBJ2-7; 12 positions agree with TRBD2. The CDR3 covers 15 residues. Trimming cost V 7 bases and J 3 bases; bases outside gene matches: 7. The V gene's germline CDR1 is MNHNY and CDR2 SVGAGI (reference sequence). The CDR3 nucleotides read TGTGCCAGCACCCCGACTAGCGGGAGTAACTACGAGCAGTACTTC. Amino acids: CASTPTSGSNYEQYF.

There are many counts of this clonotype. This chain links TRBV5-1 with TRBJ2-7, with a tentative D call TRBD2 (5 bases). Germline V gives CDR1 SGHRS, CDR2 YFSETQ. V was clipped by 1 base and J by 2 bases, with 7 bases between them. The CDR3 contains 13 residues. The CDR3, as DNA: TGCGCCAGCAGCTTGAGGGAGACCTACGAGCAGTACTTC. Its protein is CASSLRETYEQYF. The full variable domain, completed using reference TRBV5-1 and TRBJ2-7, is KAGVTQTPRYLIKTRGQQVTLSCSPISGHRSVSWYQQTPGQGLQFLFEYFSETQRNKGNFPGRFSGRQFSNSRSEMNVSTLELGDSALYLCASSLRETYEQYFGPGTRLTVT.